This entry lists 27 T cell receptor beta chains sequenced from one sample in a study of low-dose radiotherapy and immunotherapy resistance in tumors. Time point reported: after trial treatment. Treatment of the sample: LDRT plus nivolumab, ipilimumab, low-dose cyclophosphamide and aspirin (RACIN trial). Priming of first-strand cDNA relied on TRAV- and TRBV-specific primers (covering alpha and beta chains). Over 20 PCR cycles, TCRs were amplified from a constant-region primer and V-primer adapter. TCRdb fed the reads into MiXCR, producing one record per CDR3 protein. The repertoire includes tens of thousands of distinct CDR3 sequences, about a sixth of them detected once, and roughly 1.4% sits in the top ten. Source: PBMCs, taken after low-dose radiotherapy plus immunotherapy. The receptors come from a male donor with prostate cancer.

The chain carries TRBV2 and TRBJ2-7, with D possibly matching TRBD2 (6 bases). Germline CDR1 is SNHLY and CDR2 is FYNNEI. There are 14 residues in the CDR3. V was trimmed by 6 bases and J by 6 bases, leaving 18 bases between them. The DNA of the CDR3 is TGTGCCAGCAGCCCGGGACTCCCCGGCAGCGAGCAGTACTTC. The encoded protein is CASSPGLPGSEQYF.

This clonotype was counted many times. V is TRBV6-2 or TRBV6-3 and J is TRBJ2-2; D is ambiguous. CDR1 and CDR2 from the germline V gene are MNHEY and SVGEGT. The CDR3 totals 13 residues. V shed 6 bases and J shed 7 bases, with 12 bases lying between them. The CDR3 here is CASSPHTGGELFF. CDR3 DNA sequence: TGTGCCAGCAGCCCCCACACTGGCGGGGAGCTGTTTTTT.

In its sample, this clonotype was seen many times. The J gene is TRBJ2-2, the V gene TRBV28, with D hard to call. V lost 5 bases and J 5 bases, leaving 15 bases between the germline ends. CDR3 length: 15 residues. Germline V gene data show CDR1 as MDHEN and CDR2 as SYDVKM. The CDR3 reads CASSPSRVVTGELFF. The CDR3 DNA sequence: TGTGCCAGCAGTCCTTCCCGGGTAGTAACCGGGGAGCTGTTTTTT.

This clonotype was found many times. Here the CDR3 reads CASSLVLGQSTDTQYF. The DNA for the CDR3 is TGTGCCAGCAGCTTAGTCCTGGGCCAGAGCACAGATACGCAGTATTTT. The chain joins TRBV7-9 to TRBJ2-3, with no clear D. The CDR3 runs 16 residues. Germline V gene data show CDR1 as SEHNR and CDR2 as FQNEAQ (reference sequence). The ends were cut back, 1 base at V and 0 bases at J, with 11 bases in the middle.

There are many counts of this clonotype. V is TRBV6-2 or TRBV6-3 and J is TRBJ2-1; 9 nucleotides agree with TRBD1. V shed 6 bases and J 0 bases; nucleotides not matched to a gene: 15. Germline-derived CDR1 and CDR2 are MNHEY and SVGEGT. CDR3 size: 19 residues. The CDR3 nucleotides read TGTGCCAGCAGACGACAGGGGGAATTGGCCCAGAGCTCCTACAATGAGCAGTTCTTC. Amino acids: CASRRQGELAQSSYNEQFF.

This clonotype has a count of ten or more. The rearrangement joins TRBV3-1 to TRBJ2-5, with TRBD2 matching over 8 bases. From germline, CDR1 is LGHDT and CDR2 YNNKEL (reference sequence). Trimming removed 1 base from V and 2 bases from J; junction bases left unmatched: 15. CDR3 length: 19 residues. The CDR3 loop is CASSQVAPWSGSVQETQYF. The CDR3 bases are TGTGCCAGCAGCCAAGTCGCACCTTGGAGCGGGAGCGTACAAGAGACCCAGTACTTC.

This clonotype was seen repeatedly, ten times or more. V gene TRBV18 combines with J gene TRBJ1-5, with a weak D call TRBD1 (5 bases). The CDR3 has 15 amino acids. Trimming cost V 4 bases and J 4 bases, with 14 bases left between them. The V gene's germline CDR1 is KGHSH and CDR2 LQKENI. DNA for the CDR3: TGTGCCAGCTCACTCGGGACCGGCCAAAATCAGCCCCAGCATTTT. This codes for CASSLGTGQNQPQHF.

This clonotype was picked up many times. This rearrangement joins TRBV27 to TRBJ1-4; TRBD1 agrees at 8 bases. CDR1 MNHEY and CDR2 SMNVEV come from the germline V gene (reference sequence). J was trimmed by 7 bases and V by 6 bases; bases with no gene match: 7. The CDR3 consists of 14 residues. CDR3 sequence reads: CASRNQGASEKLFF. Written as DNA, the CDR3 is TGTGCCAGCAGGAATCAGGGGGCGAGTGAAAAACTGTTTTTT.

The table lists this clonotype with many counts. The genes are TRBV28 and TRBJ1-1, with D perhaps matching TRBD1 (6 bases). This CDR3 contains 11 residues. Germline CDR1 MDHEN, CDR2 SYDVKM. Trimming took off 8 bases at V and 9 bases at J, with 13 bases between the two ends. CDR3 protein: CASQRGTKAFF. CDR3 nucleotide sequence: TGTGCCAGCCAAAGAGGGACAAAAGCTTTCTTT.

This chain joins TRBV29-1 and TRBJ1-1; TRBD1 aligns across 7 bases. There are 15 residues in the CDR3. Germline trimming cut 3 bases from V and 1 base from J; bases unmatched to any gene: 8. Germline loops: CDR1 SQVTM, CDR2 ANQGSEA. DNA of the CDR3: TGCAGCGTTGATGGTCGGGACAGCCGGAACACTGAAGCTTTCTTT. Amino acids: CSVDGRDSRNTEAFF.

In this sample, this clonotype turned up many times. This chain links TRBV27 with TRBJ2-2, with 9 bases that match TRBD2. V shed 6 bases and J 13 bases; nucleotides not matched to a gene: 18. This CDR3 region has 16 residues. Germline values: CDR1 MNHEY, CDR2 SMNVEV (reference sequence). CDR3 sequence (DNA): TGTGCCAGCAGAGGACTGGGAACAGCGGGGGGCCTAGGGCTGTTTTTT. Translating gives CASRGLGTAGGLGLFF.

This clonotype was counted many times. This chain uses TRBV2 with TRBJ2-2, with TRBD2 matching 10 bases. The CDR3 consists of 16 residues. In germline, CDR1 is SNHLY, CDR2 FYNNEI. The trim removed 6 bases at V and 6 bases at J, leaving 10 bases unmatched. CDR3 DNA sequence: TGTGCCAGCAGGGCAACAATAGCGGGAGGACCCGGGGAGCTGTTTTTT. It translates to CASRATIAGGPGELFF.

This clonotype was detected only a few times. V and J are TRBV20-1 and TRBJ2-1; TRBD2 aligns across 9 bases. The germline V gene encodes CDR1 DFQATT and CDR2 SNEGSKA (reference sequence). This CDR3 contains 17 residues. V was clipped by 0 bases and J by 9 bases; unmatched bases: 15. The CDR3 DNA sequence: TGCAGTGCTAGAGATTCCCTCGTTAGACTAGCGGACATTGAGCAGTTCTTC. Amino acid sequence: CSARDSLVRLADIEQFF.

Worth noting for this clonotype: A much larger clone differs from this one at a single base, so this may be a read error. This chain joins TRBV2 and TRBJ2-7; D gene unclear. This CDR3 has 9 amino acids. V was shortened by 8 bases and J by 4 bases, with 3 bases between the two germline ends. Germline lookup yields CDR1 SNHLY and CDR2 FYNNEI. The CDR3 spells CASGYEQYF. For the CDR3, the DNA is TGTGCCAGCGGGTACGAGCAGTACTTC.

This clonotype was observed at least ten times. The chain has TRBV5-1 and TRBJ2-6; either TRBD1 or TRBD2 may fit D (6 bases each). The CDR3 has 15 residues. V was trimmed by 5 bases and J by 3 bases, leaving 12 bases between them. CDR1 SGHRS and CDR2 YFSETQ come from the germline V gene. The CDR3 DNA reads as TGCGCCAGCAGAAGGGGGGCGAGTGGGGCCAACGTCCTGACTTTC. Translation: CASRRGASGANVLTF.

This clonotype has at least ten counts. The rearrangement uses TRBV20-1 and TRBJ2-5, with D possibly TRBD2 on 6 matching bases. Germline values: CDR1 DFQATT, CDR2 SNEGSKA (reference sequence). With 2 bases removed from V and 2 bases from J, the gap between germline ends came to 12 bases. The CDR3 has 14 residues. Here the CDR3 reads CSARSGAGQETQYF. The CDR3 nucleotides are TGCAGTGCTAGATCCGGAGCGGGTCAAGAGACCCAGTACTTC.

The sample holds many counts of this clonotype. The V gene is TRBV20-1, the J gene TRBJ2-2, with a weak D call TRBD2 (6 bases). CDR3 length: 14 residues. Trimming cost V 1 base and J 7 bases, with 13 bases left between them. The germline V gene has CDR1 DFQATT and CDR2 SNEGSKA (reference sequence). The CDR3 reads CSARAGEANGELFF. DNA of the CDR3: TGCAGTGCTAGAGCGGGAGAGGCTAACGGGGAGCTGTTTTTT.

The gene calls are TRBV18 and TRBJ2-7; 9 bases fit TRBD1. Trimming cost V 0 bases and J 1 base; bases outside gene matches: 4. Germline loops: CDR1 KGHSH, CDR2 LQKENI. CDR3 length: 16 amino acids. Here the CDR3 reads CASSPPLGQGSYEQYF. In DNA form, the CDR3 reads TGTGCCAGCTCACCACCGTTGGGACAGGGTTCCTACGAGCAGTACTTC.

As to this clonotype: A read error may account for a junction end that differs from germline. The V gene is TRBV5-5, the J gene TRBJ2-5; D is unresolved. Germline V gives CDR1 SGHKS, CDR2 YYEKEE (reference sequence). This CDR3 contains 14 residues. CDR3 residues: CACSLSGIGETQYF. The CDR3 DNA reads TGCGCCTGCAGCTTGTCGGGTATCGGTGAGACCCAGTACTTC.

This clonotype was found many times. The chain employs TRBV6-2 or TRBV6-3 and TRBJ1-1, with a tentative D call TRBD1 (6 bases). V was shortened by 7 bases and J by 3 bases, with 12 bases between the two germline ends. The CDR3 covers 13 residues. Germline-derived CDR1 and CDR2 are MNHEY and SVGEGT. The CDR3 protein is CASKNRAYTEAFF. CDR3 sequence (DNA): TGTGCCAGCAAAAACAGGGCCTACACTGAAGCTTTCTTT.

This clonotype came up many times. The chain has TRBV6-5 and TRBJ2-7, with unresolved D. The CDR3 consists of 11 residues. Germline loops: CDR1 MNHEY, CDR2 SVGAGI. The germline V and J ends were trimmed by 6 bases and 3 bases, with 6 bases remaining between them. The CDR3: CASRDRYEQYF. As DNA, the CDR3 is TGTGCCAGCAGAGATCGCTACGAGCAGTACTTC.

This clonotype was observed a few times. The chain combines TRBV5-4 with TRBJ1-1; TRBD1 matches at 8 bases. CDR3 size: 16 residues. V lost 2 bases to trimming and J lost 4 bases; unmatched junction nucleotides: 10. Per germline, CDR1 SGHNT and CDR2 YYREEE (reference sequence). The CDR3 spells CASSFSQSRGRTEAFF. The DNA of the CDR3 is TGTGCCAGCAGCTTTTCACAGTCCAGGGGGCGCACTGAAGCTTTCTTT.

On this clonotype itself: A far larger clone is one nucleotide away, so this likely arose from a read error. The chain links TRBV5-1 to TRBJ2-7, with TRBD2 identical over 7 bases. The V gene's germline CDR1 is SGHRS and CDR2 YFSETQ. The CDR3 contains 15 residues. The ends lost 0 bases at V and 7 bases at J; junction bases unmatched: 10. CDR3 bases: TGCGCCAGCAGCTTGGTTGGACTAGAAGGGAGGGAGCAGTACTTC. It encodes CASSLVGLEGREQYF.

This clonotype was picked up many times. The CDR3 DNA reads as TGTGCCAGCAGGGAAAGGGGGCTGGTCACTGAAGCTTTCTTT. It is translated as CASRERGLVTEAFF. The rearrangement joins TRBV5-4 to TRBJ1-1; 7 bases align to TRBD1. The germline V gene encodes CDR1 SGHNT and CDR2 YYREEE (reference sequence). The CDR3 contains 14 residues. The V segment lost 5 bases and the J segment 4 bases; nucleotides outside the gene matches: 8. Full variable domain (outside the CDR3, taken from reference TRBV5-4 and TRBJ1-1): ETGVTQSPTHLIKTRGQQVTLRCSSQSGHNTVSWYQQALGQGPQFIFQYYREEENGRGNFPPRFSGLQFPNYSSELNVNALELDDSALYLCASRERGLVTEAFFGQGTRLTVV.

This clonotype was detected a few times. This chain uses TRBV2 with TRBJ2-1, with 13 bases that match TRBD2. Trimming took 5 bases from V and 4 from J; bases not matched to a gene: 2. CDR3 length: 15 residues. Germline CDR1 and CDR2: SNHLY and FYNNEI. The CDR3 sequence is CASSLTSGRYNEQFF. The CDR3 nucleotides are TGTGCCAGCAGTTTGACTAGCGGGAGGTACAATGAGCAGTTCTTC.

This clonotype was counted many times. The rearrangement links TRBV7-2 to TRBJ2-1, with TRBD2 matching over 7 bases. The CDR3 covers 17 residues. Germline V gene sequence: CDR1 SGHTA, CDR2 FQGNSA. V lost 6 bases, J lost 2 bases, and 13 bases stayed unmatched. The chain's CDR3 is CASRPRGGRATYNEQFF. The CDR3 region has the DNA TGTGCCAGCAGGCCAAGGGGAGGGAGGGCTACCTACAATGAGCAGTTCTTC.

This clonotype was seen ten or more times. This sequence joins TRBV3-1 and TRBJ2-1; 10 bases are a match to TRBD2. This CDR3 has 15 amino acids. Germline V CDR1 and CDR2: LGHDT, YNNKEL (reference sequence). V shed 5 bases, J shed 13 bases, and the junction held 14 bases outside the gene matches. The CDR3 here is CASSKGQRLAGEQFF. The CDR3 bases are TGTGCCAGCAGCAAAGGACAAAGGCTAGCGGGAGAACAGTTCTTC.